Reported below is one T cell receptor beta chain. Its antigen is as yet unknown. In making diagnoses, clinical symptoms, serum thyroxine and TRAb, thyroid ultrasound and orbital computed tomography were all used. Fresh peripheral blood, around 9.3 ml of it, supplied the PBMCs. The data were taken from a study of T cells in Graves' hyperthyroidism and ophthalmopathy. Study-wide context: Peripheral blood was drawn at first diagnosis, prior to all treatment.

Germline V gene data show CDR1 as SGHRS and CDR2 as YFSETQ. Trimming cost V 5 bases and J 4 bases, with 15 bases left between them. This CDR3 is built from 15 residues. The study's findings and limits: Most thyroid clonotypes expanded above 0.001 were also detected in blood.

The CDR3 regions of TCR beta were amplified from RNA transcripts. A first-round RT-PCR of the TCR CDR3 used the HTBI primer set. Using its own MiXCR run on the multiplex PCR reads, TCRdb lists one record per CDR3 protein. The sample has 500,000 or so distinct CDR3 sequences; about 15% are singletons. Sequencing used blood. The J gene is TRBJ2-2, the V gene TRBV5-1; D uncertain. The source is a woman in her late teens or twenties with Graves' ophthalmopathy. As DNA, the CDR3 is TGCGCCAGCAGGCTGCCGAAGACGGTCACCGGGGAGCTGTTTTTT. Protein: CASRLPKTVTGELFF.